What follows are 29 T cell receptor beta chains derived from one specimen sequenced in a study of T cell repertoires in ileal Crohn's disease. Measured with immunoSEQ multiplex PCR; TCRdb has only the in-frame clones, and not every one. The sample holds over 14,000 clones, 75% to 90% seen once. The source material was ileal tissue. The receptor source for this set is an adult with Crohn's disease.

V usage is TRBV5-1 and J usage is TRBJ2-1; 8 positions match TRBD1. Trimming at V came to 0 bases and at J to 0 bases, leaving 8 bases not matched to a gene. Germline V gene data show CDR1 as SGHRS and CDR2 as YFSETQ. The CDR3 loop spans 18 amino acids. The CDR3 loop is CASSLGTGFGGSYNEQFF. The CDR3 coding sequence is TGCGCCAGCAGCTTGGGGACAGGGTTCGGCGGCTCCTACAATGAGCAGTTCTTC. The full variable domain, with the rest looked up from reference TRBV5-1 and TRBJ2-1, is KAGVTQTPRYLIKTRGQQVTLSCSPISGHRSVSWYQQTPGQGLQFLFEYFSETQRNKGNFPGRFSGRQFSNSRSEMNVSTLELGDSALYLCASSLGTGFGGSYNEQFFGPGTRLTVL.

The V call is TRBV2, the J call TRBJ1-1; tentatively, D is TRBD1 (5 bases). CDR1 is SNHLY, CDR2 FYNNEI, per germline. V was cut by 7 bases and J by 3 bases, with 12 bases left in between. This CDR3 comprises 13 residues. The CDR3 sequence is CASIAGGDTEAFF. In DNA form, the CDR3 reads TGTGCCAGCATTGCCGGGGGTGACACTGAAGCTTTCTTT.

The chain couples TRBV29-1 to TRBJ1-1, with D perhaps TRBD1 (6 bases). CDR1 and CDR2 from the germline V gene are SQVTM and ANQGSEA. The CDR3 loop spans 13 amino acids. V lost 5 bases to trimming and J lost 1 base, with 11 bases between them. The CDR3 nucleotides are TGCAGCGTTATGGCGGGGGCGAACACTGAAGCTTTCTTT. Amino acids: CSVMAGANTEAFF.

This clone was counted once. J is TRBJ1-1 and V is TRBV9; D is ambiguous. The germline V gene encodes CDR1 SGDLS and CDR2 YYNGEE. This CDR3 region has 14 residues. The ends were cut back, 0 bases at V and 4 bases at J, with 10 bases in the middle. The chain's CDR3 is CASSVDSGITEAFF. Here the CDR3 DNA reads TGTGCCAGCAGCGTAGATTCGGGGATCACTGAAGCTTTCTTT.

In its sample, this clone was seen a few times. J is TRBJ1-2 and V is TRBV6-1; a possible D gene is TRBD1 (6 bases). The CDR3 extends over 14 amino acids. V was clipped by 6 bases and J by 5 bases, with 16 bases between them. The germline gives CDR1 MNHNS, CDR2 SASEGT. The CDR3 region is CASRDRGSSYGYTF. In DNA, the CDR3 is TGTGCCAGCAGAGATAGGGGGTCGTCGTATGGCTACACCTTC.

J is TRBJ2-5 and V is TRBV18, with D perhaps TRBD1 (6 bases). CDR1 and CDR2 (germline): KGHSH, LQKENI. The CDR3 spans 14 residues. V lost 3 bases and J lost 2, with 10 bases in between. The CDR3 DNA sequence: TGTGCCAGCTCACCTTGGACAGCTCAAGAGACCCAGTACTTC. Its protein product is CASSPWTAQETQYF.

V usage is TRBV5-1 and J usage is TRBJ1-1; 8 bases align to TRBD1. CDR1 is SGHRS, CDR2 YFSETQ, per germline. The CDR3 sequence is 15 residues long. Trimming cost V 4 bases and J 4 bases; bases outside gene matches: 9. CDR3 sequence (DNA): TGCGCCAGCAGCAGATCCACCACAGGGGGCACTGAAGCTTTCTTT. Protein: CASSRSTTGGTEAFF.

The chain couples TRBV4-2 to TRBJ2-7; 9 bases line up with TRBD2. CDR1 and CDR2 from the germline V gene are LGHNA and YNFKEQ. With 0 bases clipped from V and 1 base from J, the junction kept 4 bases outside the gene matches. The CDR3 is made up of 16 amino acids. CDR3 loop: CASSQDASGASYEQYF. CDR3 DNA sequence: TGTGCCAGCAGCCAAGATGCTAGCGGGGCATCCTACGAGCAGTACTTC.

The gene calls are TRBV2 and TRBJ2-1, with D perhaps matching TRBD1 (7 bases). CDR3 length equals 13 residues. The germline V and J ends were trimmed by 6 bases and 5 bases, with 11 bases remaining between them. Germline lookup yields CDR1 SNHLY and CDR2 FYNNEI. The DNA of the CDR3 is TGTGCCAGCAGCGGCGGGACAGACAATGAGCAGTTCTTC. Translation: CASSGGTDNEQFF.

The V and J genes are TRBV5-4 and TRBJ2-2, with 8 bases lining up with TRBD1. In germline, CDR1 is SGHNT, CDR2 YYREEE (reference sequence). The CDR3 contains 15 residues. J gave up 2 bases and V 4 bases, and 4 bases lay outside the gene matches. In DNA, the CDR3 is TGTGCCAGCAGCCTACAGGGGGTTAACACCGGGGAGCTGTTTTTT. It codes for CASSLQGVNTGELFF.

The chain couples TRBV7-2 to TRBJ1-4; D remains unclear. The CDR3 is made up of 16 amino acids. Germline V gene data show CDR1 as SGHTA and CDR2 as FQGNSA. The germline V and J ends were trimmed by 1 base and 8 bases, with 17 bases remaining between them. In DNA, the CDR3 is TGTGCCAGCAGCTTAGTAGGCCCTGGCAGAGGCGAAAAACTGTTTTTT. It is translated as CASSLVGPGRGEKLFF. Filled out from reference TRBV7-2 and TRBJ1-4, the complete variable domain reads GAGVSQSPSNKVTEKGKDVELRCDPISGHTALYWYRQSLGQGLEFLIYFQGNSAPDKSGLPSDRFSAERTGGSVSTLTIQRTQQEDSAVYLCASSLVGPGRGEKLFFGSGTQLSVL.

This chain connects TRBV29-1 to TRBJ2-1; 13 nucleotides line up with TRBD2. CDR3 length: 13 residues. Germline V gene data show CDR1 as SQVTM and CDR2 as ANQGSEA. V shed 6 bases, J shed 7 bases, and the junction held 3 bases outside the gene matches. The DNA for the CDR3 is TGCAGCGTCGGACTAGCGGGGGCTAATGAGCAGTTCTTC. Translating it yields CSVGLAGANEQFF.

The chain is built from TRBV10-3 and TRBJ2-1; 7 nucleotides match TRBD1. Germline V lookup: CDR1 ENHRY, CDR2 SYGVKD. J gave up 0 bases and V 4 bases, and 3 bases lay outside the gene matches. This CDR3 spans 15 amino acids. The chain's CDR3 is CAISVSGGSYNEQFF. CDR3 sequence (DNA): TGTGCCATCAGTGTGTCAGGGGGCTCCTACAATGAGCAGTTCTTC.

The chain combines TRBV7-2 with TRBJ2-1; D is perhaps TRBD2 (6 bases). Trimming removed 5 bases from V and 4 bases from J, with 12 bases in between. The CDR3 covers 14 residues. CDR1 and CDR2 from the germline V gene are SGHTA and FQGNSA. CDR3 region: CASSRGGGYNEQFF. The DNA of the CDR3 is TGTGCCAGCAGCCGCGGCGGAGGGTACAATGAGCAGTTCTTC.

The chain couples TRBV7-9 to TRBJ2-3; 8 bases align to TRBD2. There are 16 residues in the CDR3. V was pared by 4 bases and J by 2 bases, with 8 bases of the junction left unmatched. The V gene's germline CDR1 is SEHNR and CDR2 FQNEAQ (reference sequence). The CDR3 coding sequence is TGTGCCAGCAGCTCCCTTTCCGGGAGGGACACAGATACGCAGTATTTT. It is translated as CASSSLSGRDTDTQYF.

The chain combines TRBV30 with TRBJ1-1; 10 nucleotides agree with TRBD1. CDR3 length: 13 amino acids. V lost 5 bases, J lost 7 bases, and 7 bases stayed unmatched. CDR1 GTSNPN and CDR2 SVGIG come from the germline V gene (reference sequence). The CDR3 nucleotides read TGTGCCTGGCACGGGACAGGGGTAGGTGAAGCTTTCTTT. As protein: CAWHGTGVGEAFF.

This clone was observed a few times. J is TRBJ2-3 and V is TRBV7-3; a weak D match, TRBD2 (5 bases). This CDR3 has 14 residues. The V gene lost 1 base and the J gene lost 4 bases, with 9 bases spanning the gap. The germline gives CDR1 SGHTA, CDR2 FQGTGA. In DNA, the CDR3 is TGTGCCAGCAGCTTAATGACGGGGTCAGATACGCAGTATTTT. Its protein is CASSLMTGSDTQYF.

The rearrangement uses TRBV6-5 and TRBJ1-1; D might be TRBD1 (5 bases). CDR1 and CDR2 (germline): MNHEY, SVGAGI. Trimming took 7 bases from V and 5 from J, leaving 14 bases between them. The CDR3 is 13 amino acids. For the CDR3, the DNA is TGTGCCAGCAATCGGGGGGGAGGGACTGAAGCTTTCTTT. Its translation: CASNRGGGTEAFF.

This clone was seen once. The CDR3 sequence is CASMAGQMNTEAFF. The CDR3 coding sequence is TGTGCCAGCATGGCGGGACAGATGAACACTGAAGCTTTCTTT. The V and J genes are TRBV6-1 and TRBJ1-1; 7 nucleotides agree with TRBD1. Trimming at V came to 7 bases and at J to 0 bases, leaving 5 bases not matched to a gene. Germline loops: CDR1 MNHNS, CDR2 SASEGT. The CDR3 contains 14 residues.

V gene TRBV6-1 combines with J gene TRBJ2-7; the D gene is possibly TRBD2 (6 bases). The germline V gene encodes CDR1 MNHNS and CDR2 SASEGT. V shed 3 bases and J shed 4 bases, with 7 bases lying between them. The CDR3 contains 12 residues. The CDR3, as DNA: TGTGCCAGCAGTGAGGGGGGATACGAGCAGTACTTC. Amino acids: CASSEGGYEQYF.

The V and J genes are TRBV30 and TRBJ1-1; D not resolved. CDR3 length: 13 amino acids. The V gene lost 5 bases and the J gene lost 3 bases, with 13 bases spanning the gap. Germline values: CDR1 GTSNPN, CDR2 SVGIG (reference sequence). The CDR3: CAWGLGRDTEAFF. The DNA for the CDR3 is TGTGCCTGGGGTTTGGGGAGGGACACTGAAGCTTTCTTT. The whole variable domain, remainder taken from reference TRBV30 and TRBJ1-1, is SQTIHQWPATLVQPVGSPLSLECTVEGTSNPNLYWYRQAAGRGLQLLFYSVGIGQISSEVPQNLSASRPQDRQFILSSKKLLLSDSGFYLCAWGLGRDTEAFFGQGTRLTVV.

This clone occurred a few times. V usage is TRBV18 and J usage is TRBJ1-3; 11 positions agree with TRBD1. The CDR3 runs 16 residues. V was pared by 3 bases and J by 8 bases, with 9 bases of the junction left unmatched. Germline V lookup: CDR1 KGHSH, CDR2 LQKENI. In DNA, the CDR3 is TGTGCCAGCTCACCCTTACCGCCGGGACAGGGGGACACCATATATTTT. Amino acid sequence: CASSPLPPGQGDTIYF. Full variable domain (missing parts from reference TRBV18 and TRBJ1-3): NAGVMQNPRHLVRRRGQEARLRCSPMKGHSHVYWYRQLPEEGLKFMVYLQKENIIDESGMPKERFSAEFPKEGPSILRIQQVVRGDSAAYFCASSPLPPGQGDTIYFGEGSWLTVV.

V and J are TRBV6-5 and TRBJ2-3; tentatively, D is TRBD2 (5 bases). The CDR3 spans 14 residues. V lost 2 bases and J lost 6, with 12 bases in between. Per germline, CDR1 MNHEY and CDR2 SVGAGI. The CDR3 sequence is CASSYTLALDTQYF. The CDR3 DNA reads TGTGCCAGCAGTTACACCCTAGCTCTGGATACGCAGTATTTT.

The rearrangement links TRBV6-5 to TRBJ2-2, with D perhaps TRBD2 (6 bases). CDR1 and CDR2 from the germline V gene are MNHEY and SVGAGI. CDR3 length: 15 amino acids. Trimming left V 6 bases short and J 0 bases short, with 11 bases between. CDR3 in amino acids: CASSPGTSNTGELFF. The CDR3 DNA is TGTGCCAGCAGCCCAGGGACTTCGAACACCGGGGAGCTGTTTTTT.

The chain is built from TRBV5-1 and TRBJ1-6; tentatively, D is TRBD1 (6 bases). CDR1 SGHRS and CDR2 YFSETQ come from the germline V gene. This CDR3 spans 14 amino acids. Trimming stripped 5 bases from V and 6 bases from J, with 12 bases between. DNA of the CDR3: TGCGCCAGCAGAGAGGGACATGTTAATTCACCCCTCCACTTT. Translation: CASREGHVNSPLHF.

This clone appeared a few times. CDR3 in amino acids: CASSMGGQPQHF. The CDR3, as DNA: TGTGCCAGCTCCATGGGAGGCCAGCCCCAGCATTTT. The chain joins TRBV5-6 to TRBJ1-5; D is uncertain. Trimming stripped 7 bases from V and 7 bases from J, with 12 bases between. CDR3 length: 12 amino acids. Germline V gene sequence: CDR1 SGHDT, CDR2 YYEEEE.

The CDR3 protein is CAISKSGDSDQPQHF. The CDR3 DNA sequence: TGTGCCATCAGTAAGAGTGGGGACAGCGATCAGCCCCAGCATTTT. V gene TRBV10-3 combines with J gene TRBJ1-5; TRBD1 agrees at 7 bases. In germline, CDR1 is ENHRY, CDR2 SYGVKD. The CDR3 totals 15 residues. V shed 5 bases, J shed 5 bases, and the junction held 9 bases outside the gene matches.

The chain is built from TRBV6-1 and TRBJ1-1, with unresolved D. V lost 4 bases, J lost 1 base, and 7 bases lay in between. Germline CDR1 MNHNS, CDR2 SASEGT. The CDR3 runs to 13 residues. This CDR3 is CASSVRGNTEAFF. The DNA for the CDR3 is TGTGCCAGCAGTGTGCGGGGGAACACTGAAGCTTTCTTT.

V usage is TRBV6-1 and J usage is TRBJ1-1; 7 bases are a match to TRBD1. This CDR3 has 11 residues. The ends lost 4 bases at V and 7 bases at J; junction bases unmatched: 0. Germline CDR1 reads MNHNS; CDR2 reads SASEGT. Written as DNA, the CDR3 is TGTGCCAGCAGTGGGACAGGTGAAGCTTTCTTT. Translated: CASSGTGEAFF.